Included here is one T cell receptor beta chain sequence, with context. Its antigen is undetermined. Clones were read by immunoSEQ multiplex PCR, and TCRdb kept only the in-frame ones, dropping some. The sample records about 25,000 clones, more than 80% being singletons. This sample was included in a study of T cells in tuberculosis. Findings of the study overall: Active tuberculosis patients had shorter CDR3-alpha; the beta difference was nonsignificant.

CDR1 LNHDA and CDR2 SQIVND come from the germline V gene (reference sequence). CDR3 length equals 14 residues. V was clipped by 7 bases and J by 1 base, with 13 bases between them. The sequence was collected from a donor aged 10-29 years with latent tuberculosis or without tuberculosis infection. Some clones in this sample may be carry-over from other donors' samples. Sample: PBMCs. The gene calls are TRBV19 and TRBJ1-1; D gene uncertain. The CDR3 sequence is CASTALAENTEAFF. CDR3 nucleotides: TGTGCCAGTACCGCACTAGCAGAGAACACTGAAGCTTTCTTT.